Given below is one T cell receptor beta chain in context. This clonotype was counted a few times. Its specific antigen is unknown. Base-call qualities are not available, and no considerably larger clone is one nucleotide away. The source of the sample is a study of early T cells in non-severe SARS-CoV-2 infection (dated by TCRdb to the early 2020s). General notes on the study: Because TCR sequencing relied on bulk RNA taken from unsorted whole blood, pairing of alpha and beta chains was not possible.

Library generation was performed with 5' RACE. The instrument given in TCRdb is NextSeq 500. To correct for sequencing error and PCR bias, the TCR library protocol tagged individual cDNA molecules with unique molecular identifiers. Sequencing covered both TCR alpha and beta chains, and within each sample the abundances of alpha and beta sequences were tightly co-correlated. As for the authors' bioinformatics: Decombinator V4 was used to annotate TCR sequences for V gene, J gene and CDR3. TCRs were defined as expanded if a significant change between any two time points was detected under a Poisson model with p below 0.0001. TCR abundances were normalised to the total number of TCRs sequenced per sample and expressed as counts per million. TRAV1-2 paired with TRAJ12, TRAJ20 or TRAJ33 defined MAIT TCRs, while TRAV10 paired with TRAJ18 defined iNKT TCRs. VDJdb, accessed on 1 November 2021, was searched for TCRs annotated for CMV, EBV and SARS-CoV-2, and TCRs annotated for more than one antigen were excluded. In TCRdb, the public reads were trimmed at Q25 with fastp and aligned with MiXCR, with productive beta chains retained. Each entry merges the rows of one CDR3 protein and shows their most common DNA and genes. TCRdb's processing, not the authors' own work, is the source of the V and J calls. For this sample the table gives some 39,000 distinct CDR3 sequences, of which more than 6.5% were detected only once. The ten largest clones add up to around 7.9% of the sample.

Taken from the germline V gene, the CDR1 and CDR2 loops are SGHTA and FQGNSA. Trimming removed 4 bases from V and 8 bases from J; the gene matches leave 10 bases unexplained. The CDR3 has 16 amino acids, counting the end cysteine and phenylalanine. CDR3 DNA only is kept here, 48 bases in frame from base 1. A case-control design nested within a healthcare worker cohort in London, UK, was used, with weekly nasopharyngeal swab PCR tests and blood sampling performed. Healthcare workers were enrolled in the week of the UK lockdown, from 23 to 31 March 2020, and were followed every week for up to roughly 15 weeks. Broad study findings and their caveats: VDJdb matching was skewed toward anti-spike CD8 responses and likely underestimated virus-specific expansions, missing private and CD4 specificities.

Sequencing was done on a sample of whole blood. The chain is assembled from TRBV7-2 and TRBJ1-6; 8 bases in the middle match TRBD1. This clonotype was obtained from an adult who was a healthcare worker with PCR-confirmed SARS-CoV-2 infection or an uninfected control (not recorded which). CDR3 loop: CASSSTWDRLYSPLHF. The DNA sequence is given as TGTGCCAGCAGCTCGACCTGGGACAGGCTTTATTCACCCCTCCACTTT.